The 2 T cell receptor beta chains in this list originate from one sample, sequenced in a study of tumor-infiltrating lymphocytes in primary liver carcinoma. Researchers drew blood RNA from unsorted whole blood and extracted germline DNA as well. Production of TCR beta cDNA used roughly 0.55 ug total RNA together with a constant-region primer. For TCR beta, libraries were produced by three nested multiplex PCR rounds using slightly modified ARM-PCR. Forward primers for TRBV1-TRBV30 and a C-beta reverse primer served the first two PCR rounds, at 10 cycles each. In TCRdb, the multiplex PCR reads were re-called with MiXCR into one record per CDR3 protein. This table holds 310,000 or so distinct CDR3 sequences, around 50% found once. The specimen was peripheral blood. The receptor set was obtained from a woman in her 30s with primary liver carcinoma and hepatitis B virus infection.

The gene calls are TRBV6-1 and TRBJ1-1; D unclear. The CDR3 extends over 13 amino acids. The V end was cut by 8 bases, the J end by 5 bases, with 15 bases between. Germline CDR1 reads MNHNS; CDR2 reads SASEGT. The CDR3 DNA reads TGTGCCAGCGGTTGGGATGTGCGGACTGAAGCTTTCTTT. Translation: CASGWDVRTEAFF.

In its sample, this clonotype was seen a few times. The rearrangement links TRBV28 to TRBJ1-2; 7 nucleotides line up with TRBD1. The CDR3 spans 13 residues. Germline values: CDR1 MDHEN, CDR2 SYDVKM. V dropped 4 bases and J dropped 11; count of bases not matched to a gene: 10. CDR3 protein: CASSSTRDSQYTF. The CDR3 DNA sequence: TGTGCCAGCAGTTCGACGAGGGACAGCCAGTACACCTTC.